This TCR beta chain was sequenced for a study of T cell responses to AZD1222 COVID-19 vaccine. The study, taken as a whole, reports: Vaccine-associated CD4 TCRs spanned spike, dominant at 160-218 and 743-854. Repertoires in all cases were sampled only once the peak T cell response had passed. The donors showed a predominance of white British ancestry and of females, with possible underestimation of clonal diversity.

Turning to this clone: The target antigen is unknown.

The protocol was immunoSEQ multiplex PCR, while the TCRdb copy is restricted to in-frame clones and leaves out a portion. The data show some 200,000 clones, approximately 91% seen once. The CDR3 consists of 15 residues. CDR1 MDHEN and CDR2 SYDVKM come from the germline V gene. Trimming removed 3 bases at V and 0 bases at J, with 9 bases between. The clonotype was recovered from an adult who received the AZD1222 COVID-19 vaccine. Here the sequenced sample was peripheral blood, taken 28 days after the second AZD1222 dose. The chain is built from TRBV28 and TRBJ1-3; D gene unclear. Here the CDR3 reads CASSLAQISGNTIYF. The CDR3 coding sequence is TGTGCCAGCAGTTTGGCCCAAATCTCTGGAAACACCATATATTTT. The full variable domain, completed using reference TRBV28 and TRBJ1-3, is DVKVTQSSRYLVKRTGEKVFLECVQDMDHENMFWYRQDPGLGLRLIYFSYDVKMKEKGDIPEGYSVSREKKERFSLILESASTNQTSMYLCASSLAQISGNTIYFGEGSWLTVV.